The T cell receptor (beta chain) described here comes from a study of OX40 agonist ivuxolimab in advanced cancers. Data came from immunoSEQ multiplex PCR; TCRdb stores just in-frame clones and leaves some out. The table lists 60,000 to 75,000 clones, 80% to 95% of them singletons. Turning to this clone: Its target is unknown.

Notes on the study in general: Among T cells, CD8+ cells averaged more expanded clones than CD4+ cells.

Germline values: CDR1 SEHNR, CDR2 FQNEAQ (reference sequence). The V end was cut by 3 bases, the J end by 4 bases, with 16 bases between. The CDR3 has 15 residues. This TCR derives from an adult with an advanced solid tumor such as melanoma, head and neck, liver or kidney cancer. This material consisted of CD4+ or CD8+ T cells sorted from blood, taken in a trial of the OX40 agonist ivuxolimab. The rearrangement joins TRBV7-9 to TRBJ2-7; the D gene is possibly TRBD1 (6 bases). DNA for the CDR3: TGTGCCAGCAGCTTCGAGACAGGACCACTTTACGAGCAGTACTTC. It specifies CASSFETGPLYEQYF.